The clone carrying this T cell receptor beta chain was found many times. Its target is not known. In germline, CDR1 is DFQATT, CDR2 SNEGSKA (reference sequence). The V end was cut by 6 bases, the J end by 7 bases, with 12 bases between. The CDR3 sequence is 11 residues long. The hyperthyroidism was newly diagnosed and had lasted under 2 months; the patients were aged 18 to 65. This entry is derived from a study of T cells in Graves' hyperthyroidism and ophthalmopathy. Turning to the study itself: It was at initial diagnosis, before any treatment, that peripheral blood was collected. Broader study findings: Blood samples included most of the expanded thyroid clonotypes exceeding 0.001.

TCR beta CDR3 region amplification was performed from RNA transcripts. The HTBI primer set was used in a first-round RT-PCR of the TCR CDR3. From the multiplex PCR reads, TCRdb called clonotypes with MiXCR, one entry per CDR3 protein. This sample carries some 400,000 distinct CDR3 sequences, 13% of them seen once, and the ten largest clones take around 20%. The chain carries TRBV20-1 and TRBJ1-2; D gene ambiguous. The receptor comes from a man younger than 45 with Graves' hyperthyroidism that later progressed to Graves' ophthalmopathy. Specimen: blood. The CDR3: CSAPDGGGYTF. The CDR3 DNA is TGCAGTGCCCCGGATGGAGGTGGCTACACCTTC.